Listed below are T cell receptor beta chains from one sample, sequenced in a study of Ad26.COV2.S vaccination and SARS-CoV-2 variants. Assay: immunoSEQ multiplex PCR; the TCRdb copy retains only in-frame clones and omits some. The sample has hundreds of thousands of clones; around 90% are singletons. The sample consisted of peripheral blood, taken in a trial of Ad26.COV2.S vaccine versus placebo. The receptors were gathered from a person aged 18-60 years who received the Ad26.COV2.S COVID-19 vaccine or a placebo. Each CDR3 is given with its conserved first and last residue. D genes are given only for firm matches. A row's size may be missing; if present it is once, few, many or a size class.

>few|TRBJ1-6|TRBV30|NA
TGTGCCTGGAGGGGGGACTATAATTCACCCCTCCACTTT
CAWRGDYNSPLHF
>NA|TRBJ2-5|TRBV7-3|TRBD2
TGTGCCAGCAGCTTACGGGGGACTAGCCAGGAGACCCAGTACTTC
CASSLRGTSQETQYF
>NA|TRBJ1-1|TRBV9|NA
TGTGCCAGCAGCGGGAGAGACAGTGGCACTGAAGCTTTCTTT
CASSGRDSGTEAFF
>NA|TRBJ2-3|TRBV9|TRBD2
TGTGCCAGCAGCGCCTCCGGGACTAGCGTCCGGGATACGCAGTATTTT
CASSASGTSVRDTQYF
>NA|TRBJ1-5|TRBV20-1|NA
TGCAGTGCTAGTCCGGGACGCTCAAATAGCAATCAGCCCCAGCATTTT
CSASPGRSNSNQPQHF
>once|TRBJ2-1|TRBV14|NA
TGTGCCAGCAGCCTAGATACCTTCCGGGACACCCACAATGAGCAGTTCTTC
CASSLDTFRDTHNEQFF
>NA|TRBJ2-3|TRBV7-3|NA
TGTGCCAGCAGCTCGGAGGGGAGCACAGATACGCAGTATTTT
CASSSEGSTDTQYF
>NA|TRBJ2-2|TRBV5-4|TRBD1
TGTGCCAGCAGCGCAGGGACAGGGGGAACCGGGGAGCTGTTTTTT
CASSAGTGGTGELFF
>NA|TRBJ2-5|TRBV3-1/TRBV3-2|TRBD2
TGTGCCAGCAGCCAAGTGAAGGGGGTGGGTATAGCGGGACCAGAAGAGACCCAGTACTTC
CASSQVKGVGIAGPEETQYF
>NA|TRBJ2-3|TRBV5-6|NA
TGTGCCAGCAGCTTGGTAGGCAGCACAGATACGCAGTATTTT
CASSLVGSTDTQYF
>NA|TRBJ2-7|TRBV5-1|NA
TGCGCCAGCAGCTTTTTAGCGACGAGCTCCTACGAGCAGTACTTC
CASSFLATSSYEQYF
>NA|TRBJ2-7|TRBV4-1|TRBD2
TGCGCCAGCAGCCTTCTGGCTAGCGGGAGTAGGGCCTACGAGCAGTACTTC
CASSLLASGSRAYEQYF
>NA|TRBJ2-1|TRBV5-5|TRBD2
TGTGCCAGCAGCCCGGGACTAGCGGGTTACAATGAGCAGTTCTTC
CASSPGLAGYNEQFF
>NA|TRBJ2-5|TRBV6-6|NA
TGTGCCAGCAGTTACCGGCCAGATAATAACCGGTACTTC
CASSYRPDNNRYF
>NA|TRBJ1-4|TRBV11-2|TRBD1
TGTGCCAGCAGCTTAAACAGGGGGCAGACTAATGAAAAACTGTTTTTT
CASSLNRGQTNEKLFF
>once|TRBJ1-5|TRBV7-2|NA
TGTGCCAGCAGCCCCCAGGGAGTCAATCAGCCCCAGCATTTT
CASSPQGVNQPQHF
>NA|TRBJ2-3|TRBV28|NA
TGTGCCAGCAGTTTATATTGGTCTCCTAATAGCACAGATACGCAGTATTTT
CASSLYWSPNSTDTQYF
>NA|TRBJ2-2|TRBV7-9|NA
TGTGCCAGCAGCTTAGACTCCGGGGTAGGCACCGGGGAGCTGTTTTTT
CASSLDSGVGTGELFF
>NA|TRBJ2-1|TRBV27|TRBD1
TGTGCCAGCAGTGTCGGGACAGTCTCCTACAATGAGCAGTTCTTC
CASSVGTVSYNEQFF
>NA|TRBJ2-1|TRBV7-8|NA
TGTGCCAGCAGCTTCACAACTCTGCGGGATTTCTTCTACAATGAGCAGTTCTTC
CASSFTTLRDFFYNEQFF
>few|TRBJ2-3|TRBV5-4|TRBD1
TGTGCCAGCAGCCGCGACAGGGACCCAGATACGCAGTATTTT
CASSRDRDPDTQYF
>NA|TRBJ2-1|TRBV11-2|NA
TGTGCCAGCAGCGAAGGGACTCTGCAGGGGACCTTGGATGAGCAGTTCTTC
CASSEGTLQGTLDEQFF
>NA|TRBJ2-1|TRBV7-6|TRBD1
TGTGCCAGCAGCTTAGTCCTATCGTCCAGGGGGTATGGACTTAATGAGCAGTTCTTC
CASSLVLSSRGYGLNEQFF
>NA|TRBJ1-2|TRBV9|NA
TGTGCCAGCAGCGCACGGCAGGAAGACTATGGCTACACCTTC
CASSARQEDYGYTF
>NA|TRBJ2-1|TRBV7-2|TRBD2
TGTGCCAGCAGCTTTGGACTAGCGGGAGGTGACAATGAGCAGTTCTTC
CASSFGLAGGDNEQFF
>NA|TRBJ2-1|TRBV5-4|TRBD1
TGTGCCAGCAGCGCACCAGGGACAGGCTCTCTCTTC
CASSAPGTGSLF
>NA|TRBJ1-1|TRBV6-5|NA
TGTGCCAGCAGTTACTCGAGGTTTATGAACACTGAAGCTTTCTTT
CASSYSRFMNTEAFF
>NA|TRBJ1-6|TRBV15|NA
TGTGCCACCAGCAGAGTCCGGGGGAGCTCCTATAATTCACCCCTCCACTTT
CATSRVRGSSYNSPLHF
>NA|TRBJ2-5|TRBV24-1|TRBD2
TGTGCCACCAGTGATGGTAGCGGGAGGGTCCAAGAGACCCAGTACTTC
CATSDGSGRVQETQYF
>NA|TRBJ2-1|TRBV7-9|NA
TGTGCCAGCAGCCTCTATCGGTCCAATGAGCAGTTCTTC
CASSLYRSNEQFF
>NA|TRBJ2-7|TRBV10-1|TRBD1
TGCGCCAGCAGTCCCGGGACAGGGGCCTTGAGCGAGCAGTACTTC
CASSPGTGALSEQYF
>NA|TRBJ2-7|TRBV4-1|TRBD2
TGCGCCAGCAGCCAAACTAGCGGGGTTCACTACGAGCAGTACTTC
CASSQTSGVHYEQYF
>NA|TRBJ2-5|TRBV2|TRBD1
TGTGCCAGCACCCCAGGGGGCCAGTACTTC
CASTPGGQYF
>NA|TRBJ2-7|TRBV5-4|TRBD2
TGTGCCAGCAGCTTGGCAGCTAGCGGGAGTGGAGAGCAGTACTTC
CASSLAASGSGEQYF
>NA|TRBJ2-1|TRBV20-1|NA
TGCAGTGTCGCCAGAAACAATGAGCAGTTCTTC
CSVARNNEQFF
>few|TRBJ1-5|TRBV2|NA
TGTGCCAGCAGTTTAAGGCAGCAAAATCAGCCCCAGCATTTT
CASSLRQQNQPQHF
>NA|TRBJ2-5|TRBV6-1|NA
TGTGCCAGCAGTGAAGTAGGGGAAGAGACCCAGTACTTC
CASSEVGEETQYF
>NA|TRBJ1-1|TRBV7-9|NA
TGTGCCAGCAGCCCTGCCGGGACTGAAGCTTTCTTT
CASSPAGTEAFF
>once|TRBJ2-7|TRBV20-1|NA
TGCAGTGCTCCCCTCTACGAGCAGTACTTC
CSAPLYEQYF
>NA|TRBJ2-7|TRBV5-1|NA
TGCGCCAGCAGCTTGTTCAACTACGAGCAGTACTTC
CASSLFNYEQYF
>NA|TRBJ2-2|TRBV29-1|NA
TGCAGCGGGGGACGGGGCACCGGGGAGCTGTTTTTT
CSGGRGTGELFF
>few|TRBJ1-3|TRBV27|TRBD1
TGTGCCAGCAGTCCTTTGAACAGGGGCACTGGAAACACCATATATTTT
CASSPLNRGTGNTIYF
>once|TRBJ1-6|TRBV7-9|TRBD1
TGTGCCAGCAGCTTACGGGACAGGGGCTCACCCCTCCACTTT
CASSLRDRGSPLHF
>NA|TRBJ2-3|TRBV5-4|NA
TGTGCCAGCAGCCTTTGGGACTTGGCCTCCACAGATACGCAGTATTTT
CASSLWDLASTDTQYF
>once|TRBJ2-5|TRBV5-1|TRBD2
TGCGCCAGCAGCTTGGGACTAGCGGGGCAAGAGACCCAGTACTTC
CASSLGLAGQETQYF
>NA|TRBJ2-1|TRBV3-1/TRBV3-2|NA
TGTGCCAGCAGCCTTCGGGACTTAACCTACAATGAGCAGTTCTTC
CASSLRDLTYNEQFF
>NA|TRBJ2-7|TRBV7-8|NA
TGTGCCAGCAGCCTCAGTCATAAAACCTACGAGCAGTACTTC
CASSLSHKTYEQYF
>NA|TRBJ2-7|TRBV15|TRBD2
TGTGCCACCAGCAGCCTCAGGACTAGCACATCCTACGAGCAGTACTTC
CATSSLRTSTSYEQYF
>NA|TRBJ1-2|TRBV6-5|NA
TGTGCCAGCAGTTACTCCAATATATTTTCGGGTGGCTACACCTTC
CASSYSNIFSGGYTF
>NA|TRBJ2-7|TRBV30|TRBD1
TGTGCCTGGAACCAGGACAGGGCCGAGCAGATGGGCTTC
CAWNQDRAEQMGF
>once|TRBJ2-7|TRBV2|NA
TGTGCCAGCAGGCTAGAAGTCTACGAGCAGTACTTC
CASRLEVYEQYF
>NA|TRBJ1-4|TRBV7-9|TRBD1
TGTGCCAGCAGCTCGACAGGGGCGTGGGGTGAAAAACTGTTTTTT
CASSSTGAWGEKLFF
>NA|TRBJ2-5|TRBV7-9|NA
TGTGCCAGCAGCTTAGTTGCGCAAGAGACCCAGTACTTC
CASSLVAQETQYF
>NA|TRBJ2-7|TRBV5-4|NA
TGTGCCAGCAGCTTGCAGGGGAGCTCCTACGAGCAGTACTTC
CASSLQGSSYEQYF
>NA|TRBJ1-3|TRBV7-6|TRBD1
TGTGCCAGCAGCTTAGCGGGCGTGACAGGGCTCGGAAACACCATATATTTT
CASSLAGVTGLGNTIYF
>once|TRBJ2-5|TRBV4-3|NA
TGCGCCAGCAGCCAAGATAGGCTAGCCGCCGAGACCCAGTACTTC
CASSQDRLAAETQYF
>NA|TRBJ1-2|TRBV9|NA
TGTGCCAGCAGCGTAGCGGGTGGCCAAGACTATGGCTACACCTTC
CASSVAGGQDYGYTF